This T cell receptor (beta chain) was profiled in a study of T cell responses to AZD1222 COVID-19 vaccine (dated by TCRdb to the early 2020s). At the level of the whole study: AZD1222 recipients given second doses at about 4 weeks or at about 12 weeks were pooled, since spike-specific TCR depth and breadth were not found to differ between the two schedules. TCR sequencing covered over 230 trial participants: 200 to 220 given two doses of AZD1222 and 26 given two doses of MenACWY control vaccine. Trial participants were enrolled by age into subgroups of 18-55, 56-69 and 70-plus years, and around 150, 28 and 57 TCR-sequenced participants, respectively, were included in these subgroups.

There are 14 amino acids in the CDR3, from cysteine to phenylalanine inclusive. Only CDR3 DNA remains: 42 bases, in frame from the first base. The germline V gene sets CDR1 to LGHNA and CDR2 to YSLEER. Cut back by 1 base and 4 bases, the V and J ends lie 11 bases apart. The study at large found these results: Nearly half of unique spike-specific TCRs reportedly recognized epitopes outside regions mutated in the B.1.351 and B.1.1.7 variants. After two AZD1222 doses, both the breadth and the depth of spike-specific TCRs were significantly higher than at day 0 and than in MenACWY recipients. The whole spike protein was spanned by vaccine-associated CD4 TCRs, and dominant responses were seen in regions 160-218 and 743-854. Participants were mostly white British and included more females than males, and it was suggested by the authors that clonal diversity may have been underestimated. Conclusions about previously exposed vaccinees were limited because only five to seven AZD1222 recipients were SARS-CoV-2 seropositive at baseline. The 56-69-year group was small, and its depth increase did not reach significance, likely because of low power. Because no day 14 peak-response samples were available, the repertoires could be characterized only after the peak T cell response.

The CDR3 regions of human TCRbeta chains were analyzed by immunosequencing. The authors processed their data as follows. Repertoire TCRs were checked for matches against a reference library of SARS-CoV-2-specific TCRs that had been generated using the MIRA antigen-specificity platform. Breadth was defined as the fraction of unique TCRs that were SARS-CoV-2-associated. Depth was defined as the fraction of total T cells that were SARS-CoV-2-associated. Using the MIRA data, each spike-specific TCR was assigned both to the spike region to which the TCR was reactive and to a CD4 or CD8 class. Log10-transformed breadth and depth values were compared by one-way ANOVA with Sidak's multiple comparisons tests. The table comes from immuneACCESS by way of TCRdb, which keeps in-frame sequences with V and J called. Part of the clones is missing from these tables; in studies checked, under half for an unresolved V gene and the rest for unknown reasons. The V and J calls and clone size come from that table; D and trimming were worked out from the DNA. The sample data list some 140,000 clones, and around 90% of these were observed just once. The top ten hold 1.9% of the sample.

As to this clone: What this receptor recognizes is not known. Per-nucleotide qualities are absent, and no much larger clonotype sits a single base away.

The meaning of the sample's time point label: baseline before first vaccination. Samples from vaccinated people were obtained from the UK trials COV001 and COV002, which included a single-blind randomized controlled phase 2/3 trial of AZD1222 (ChAdOx1 nCoV-19) in healthy adults. For TCRbeta chain sequencing, PBMC samples were collected from trial participants at day 0 and at day 28 after the second dose. The starting material was peripheral blood, obtained on day 0 of AZD1222 vaccination. The chain joins TRBV4-3 to TRBJ2-7; the D gene lacks a confident call. The TCR sequence derives from an adult in good health. The nucleotide sequence reads as follows: TGCGCCAGCAGCCAAGGGACGGTTATATACGAGCAGTACTTC. Its protein reads: CASSQGTVIYEQYF.